What follows is one T cell receptor (beta chain) and its context. Germline V gene data show CDR1 as SQVTM and CDR2 as ANQGSEA. This CDR3 is 14 amino acids long. The junction had 6 bases not matched to a gene; V was cut back by 3 bases and J by 4 bases. The data originate from a study of blood T cell repertoires in COVID-19. Measured with immunoSEQ multiplex PCR; TCRdb has only the in-frame clones, and not every one. The sample lists under 350,000 clones, roughly nine tenths occurring once. This TCR derives from a young woman who had recovered from COVID-19. Sample: PBMCs or T cells enriched from blood (not recorded which). This chain links TRBV29-1 with TRBJ2-3; 8 bases line up with TRBD2. CDR3 in amino acids: CSVDRREDADTQYF. The CDR3 nucleotides read TGCAGCGTTGATAGGCGGGAGGACGCAGATACGCAGTATTTT.